The rows below give T cell receptor beta chains drawn from one sample of a study of T cell responses to AZD1222 COVID-19 vaccine. TCRdb keeps only in-frame clones here, not all; method: immunoSEQ multiplex PCR. The top ten clones hold approximately 8% of a sample with some 150,000 clones, approximately 85% of them seen once. The sample here was peripheral blood, taken 28 days after the second dose of the MenACWY control vaccine. All receptors come from an adult who received the MenACWY meningococcal vaccine as a control. CDR3s include the opening cysteine and the closing phenylalanine or tryptophan. Fields, in order: D gene, J gene, clone size, V gene, CDR3 DNA, CDR3 protein. A D gene is named only where the DNA matches it firmly. Size values are once, few and many counts, or a class for expanded clones, and some rows have none.

>TRBD1|TRBJ1-6|.|TRBV9
TGTGCCAGCAGCGTAGCCGGGACAGGGTATTCACCCCTCCACTTT
CASSVAGTGYSPLHF
>.|TRBJ1-3|.|TRBV2
TGTGCCAGCAGCCGGTTCTCTGGAAACACCATATATTTT
CASSRFSGNTIYF
>.|TRBJ2-3|.|TRBV27
TGTGCCAGCAGCCAGCCACCCCATGGCACAGATACGCAGTATTTT
CASSQPPHGTDTQYF
>.|TRBJ1-4|.|TRBV28
TGTGCCAGCAGAGGGACAACTAATGAAAAACTGTTTTTT
CASRGTTNEKLFF
>TRBD1|TRBJ2-1|.|TRBV7-6
TGTGCCAGCAGCTTAGCAGGAGGGACAGGTTACAATGAGCAGTTCTTC
CASSLAGGTGYNEQFF
>.|TRBJ1-5|.|TRBV2
TGTGCCACCTGGGGGGGGGCGAGTCAGCCCCAGCATTTT
CATWGGASQPQHF
>.|TRBJ2-4|.|TRBV5-1
TGCGCCAGCAGCTTGCAAGAGCACCGGCCAGGCTTAGCCAAAAACATTCAGTACTTC
CASSLQEHRPGLAKNIQYF
>TRBD1|TRBJ1-3|.|TRBV6-1
TGTGCCAGCAGTGTAGGACAGGGGGGAAGCTCTGGAAACACCATATATTTT
CASSVGQGGSSGNTIYF
>.|TRBJ1-4|.|TRBV7-2
TGTGCCAGCAGCCCCACCCTTTGGAGTGAAAAACTGTTTTTT
CASSPTLWSEKLFF
>TRBD1|TRBJ2-3|.|TRBV5-6
TGTGCCAGCAGCATATACAGGGGCCCCAGCACAGATACGCAGTATTTT
CASSIYRGPSTDTQYF
>.|TRBJ1-1|.|TRBV29-1
TGCAGCGTTGAGAGGGTAGTAAACACTGAAGCTTTCTTT
CSVERVVNTEAFF
>.|TRBJ2-7|.|TRBV30
TGTGCCTGGAGCGCCGCTTTGGGAAAAGCACCCTACGAGCAGTACTTC
CAWSAALGKAPYEQYF
>.|TRBJ1-1|.|TRBV15
TGTGCCACCAGCAGTCGGACGAACACTGAAGCTTTCTTT
CATSSRTNTEAFF
>.|TRBJ1-1|.|TRBV19
TGTGCCAGTAGTAGGGGGGAAGGAGCTTTCTTT
CASSRGEGAFF
>TRBD1|TRBJ2-3|once|TRBV11-3
TGTGCCAGCAGCTCTGCTTGGGGGCGAGGGGGCTCTAGCACAGATACGCAGTATTTT
CASSSAWGRGGSSTDTQYF
>TRBD1|TRBJ1-6|few|TRBV11-1
TGTGCCAGCAGCCGGACAGGGAACAATTCACCCCTCCACTTT
CASSRTGNNSPLHF
>TRBD1|TRBJ1-6|once|TRBV4-1
TGCGCCAGCAGCCAGCTAGTCGGACAGGGAATGAATTCACCCCTCCACTTT
CASSQLVGQGMNSPLHF
>.|TRBJ1-2|once|TRBV4-2
TGTGCCAGCAGCCAAGATAAGGCAGGGGACTATGGCTACACCTTC
CASSQDKAGDYGYTF
>TRBD1|TRBJ1-5|.|TRBV29-1
TGCAGCGTTGAATCAGGGGGCAACAATCAGCCCCAGCATTTT
CSVESGGNNQPQHF
>.|TRBJ1-5|.|TRBV7-8
TGTGCCAGCAGCCTCCTCGTTCGAGGGTCACGTCAGCCCCAGCATTTT
CASSLLVRGSRQPQHF
>.|TRBJ2-7|few|TRBV14
TGTGCCAGCAGCCAAGACCCGGTGACAGCTTACGAGCAGTACTTC
CASSQDPVTAYEQYF
>.|TRBJ1-2|few|TRBV3-1/TRBV3-2
TGTGCCAGCAGCCCCGGACAATATGGCTACACCTTC
CASSPGQYGYTF
>.|TRBJ1-1|.|TRBV11-2
TGTGCCAGCAGCGAACGGCGGAACACTGAAGCTTTCTTT
CASSERRNTEAFF
>.|TRBJ2-7|.|TRBV5-5
TGTGCCAGCAGCTTGGCTGGGGGAATCTACGAGCAGTACTTC
CASSLAGGIYEQYF
>.|TRBJ1-3|.|TRBV9
TGTGCCAGCAGCGTAGAGTCCTTCCCTGGAAACACCATATATTTT
CASSVESFPGNTIYF
>TRBD2|TRBJ2-5|.|TRBV5-1
TGCGCCAGCAGCCCGTCAAGAGCGGGGGTAAAGACCCAGTACTTC
CASSPSRAGVKTQYF
>.|TRBJ1-4|.|TRBV19
TGTGCCAGTGGCGACGATACTCGAGAAAAACTGTTTTTT
CASGDDTREKLFF
>TRBD1|TRBJ2-7|.|TRBV4-1
TGCGCCAGCAGCCAAGTCGAGGGACAGGGTAGGAACGAGCAGTACTTC
CASSQVEGQGRNEQYF
>.|TRBJ1-5|.|TRBV6-5
TGTGCCAGCAGTCGGGGCCATGATCCTAATCAGCCCCAGCATTTT
CASSRGHDPNQPQHF
>.|TRBJ2-7|few|TRBV27
TGTGCCAGCAGTCCACCCAAGGGGGGGAGGAGAAACGAGCAGTACTTC
CASSPPKGGRRNEQYF
>TRBD1|TRBJ2-7|.|TRBV19
TGTGCCAGTAGTCCCGAACAGGGGTTCGTGGACGAGCAGTACTTC
CASSPEQGFVDEQYF
>.|TRBJ1-1|.|TRBV18
TGTGCCAGCTCACCGGATAGGGTGGCGGCCACTGAAGCTTTCTTT
CASSPDRVAATEAFF
>.|TRBJ2-7|.|TRBV27
TGTGCCAGCAGTCACCCTTTCGACGAGCAGTACTTC
CASSHPFDEQYF
>TRBD2|TRBJ2-3|once|TRBV5-6
TGTGCCAGCAGGGAAGCGGGGGACACAGATACGCAGTATTTT
CASREAGDTDTQYF
>TRBD2|TRBJ2-5|once|TRBV4-1
TGCGCCAGCAGCTCCCAGGCGCCCGGGACTAGCAGGGGGGAGACCCAGTACTTC
CASSSQAPGTSRGETQYF
>.|TRBJ1-1|once|TRBV7-3
TGTGCCAGCAGCCTCAGAGGAGGGGGGAACACTGAAGCTTTCTTT
CASSLRGGGNTEAFF
>.|TRBJ2-7|.|TRBV2
TGTGCCAGCAGTGCACGGACACCGACCCTGACCTACGAGCAGTACTTC
CASSARTPTLTYEQYF
>TRBD1|TRBJ2-1|.|TRBV19
TGTGCCAGTAGTATTGATGGGACAGGGAGGTATGAGCAGTTCTTC
CASSIDGTGRYEQFF
>.|TRBJ2-3|.|TRBV28
TGTGCCAGCATTCCGGGAAGGTTTAACACAGATACGCAGTATTTT
CASIPGRFNTDTQYF
>.|TRBJ1-6|.|TRBV3-1/TRBV3-2
TGTGCCAGCAGCCAAGGTGGACCCCTCCACTTT
CASSQGGPLHF
>.|TRBJ1-1|.|TRBV6-2/TRBV6-3
TGTGCCAGCAGTATGACTGTTACGAACACTGAAGCTTTCTTT
CASSMTVTNTEAFF
>.|TRBJ1-1|.|TRBV10-1
TGCGCCAGCAGTGAGCGAAGAGGGACTGAAGCTTTCTTT
CASSERRGTEAFF
>TRBD1|TRBJ1-2|.|TRBV7-9
TGTGCCAGCAGCCTAGAGGGCCGGACAGGGGGGAACTATGGCTACACCTTC
CASSLEGRTGGNYGYTF
>TRBD1|TRBJ2-5|.|TRBV5-1
TGCGCCAGCAGCCAGCGTACAGGGGGCAGAGCCCAAGAGACCCAGTACTTC
CASSQRTGGRAQETQYF
>.|TRBJ1-6|.|TRBV6-5
TGTGCCAGCCTTAAAGTTAGGGACAACAATTCACCCCTCCACTTT
CASLKVRDNNSPLHF
>.|TRBJ1-5|.|TRBV23-1
TGCGCCAGCACAGGGACAAGCAATCAGCCCCAGCATTTT
CASTGTSNQPQHF
>.|TRBJ2-1|.|TRBV27
TGTGCCAGCCTAGAACTAGGGTACAATGAGCAGTTCTTC
CASLELGYNEQFF
>.|TRBJ1-2|.|TRBV28
TGTGCCAGCAGTTTCAGAACCCCCCCTGGCTACACCTTC
CASSFRTPPGYTF